This T cell receptor beta chain was found in a study of monozygotic twins with inflammatory bowel disease. General study results and limits: Among patients, repertoires may have gained variability from differing immunosuppressive treatments. With others, IBD patients shared fewer clonotypes than healthy twins did, especially with disease activity.

Comments on this clonotype: What it recognizes is unknown.

This CDR3 contains 15 residues. Germline V gene sequence: CDR1 SGHTA, CDR2 FQGNSA. Reprocessing the 5' RACE reads, TCRdb reports a single entry for every CDR3 protein and omits DNA. This sample contains a few hundred thousand distinct CDR3 sequences. This clonotype was sampled from a human donor with ulcerative colitis or Crohn's disease, or a healthy co-twin of an affected twin (not recorded which). The specimen was blood. J is TRBJ2-1 and V is TRBV7-2; TCRdb indicates TRBD2, and absent DNA this call remains unverified. The CDR3 is CASSATSGTYNEQFF.